These 20 T cell receptor beta chains originate from one sample sequenced in a study of blood T cells in healthy people across ages. Then a second PCR, running roughly 7 to 11 cycles, was carried out with a sample-barcoded 5' primer and a J-beta primer mix. One entry per CDR3 protein results from TCRdb running MiXCR on the 5' RACE reads. The data hold approximately 1,000,000 distinct CDR3 sequences, with 35% to 40% observed a single time. Sample: blood. Receptor source: a man aged 18 to 35 in good health.

The chain carries TRBV20-1 and TRBJ2-3; D call uncertain. The CDR3 consists of 16 residues. Trimming shortened V by 1 base and J by 0 bases, and 14 bases separated the two germline ends. Germline values: CDR1 DFQATT, CDR2 SNEGSKA (reference sequence). The CDR3 DNA is TGCAGTGCTAGAGGAGGTCTCACCAAGAGCACAGATACGCAGTATTTT. This sequence encodes CSARGGLTKSTDTQYF.

This clonotype was seen a few times. This chain uses TRBV24-1 with TRBJ2-1; 12 bases match TRBD2. CDR1 and CDR2 from the germline V gene are KGHDR and SFDVKD. CDR3 size: 14 residues. Trimming cost V 7 bases and J 9 bases; bases outside gene matches: 6. CDR3 sequence: CATRSSGGAIEQFF. CDR3 sequence (DNA): TGTGCCACCAGGTCTAGCGGGGGGGCCATTGAGCAGTTCTTC.

This rearrangement joins TRBV7-2 to TRBJ2-2; D call uncertain. Trimming stripped 5 bases from V and 1 base from J, with 14 bases between. The CDR3 loop spans 16 amino acids. Per the germline V gene, CDR1 is SGHTA and CDR2 is FQGNSA. CDR3 bases: TGTGCCAGCAGCACACGACTCCTGAAGAACACCGGGGAGCTGTTTTTT. Translated: CASSTRLLKNTGELFF.

At least ten counts were recorded for this clonotype. The CDR3 DNA reads TGCAGCGTTGGGAACACCGGGGAGCTGTTTTTT. Amino acid sequence: CSVGNTGELFF. V gene TRBV29-1 combines with J gene TRBJ2-2; D is uncertain. There are 11 residues in the CDR3. CDR1 and CDR2 (germline): SQVTM, ANQGSEA. Trimming took off 4 bases at V and 1 base at J, with 1 base between the two ends.

This chain uses TRBV6-6 with TRBJ1-2, with TRBD1 as a possible D gene (6 bases). Germline CDR1 is MNHNY and CDR2 is SVGAGI (reference sequence). V was trimmed by 1 base and J by 2 bases, leaving 11 bases between them. The CDR3 has 15 amino acids. DNA of the CDR3: TGTGCCAGCAGTTACTGGACAGACAAAAACTATGGCTACACCTTC. Translated, it gives CASSYWTDKNYGYTF.

About this clonotype itself: Being one base from a much bigger clone, this may be a read error. The chain recombines TRBV29-1 with TRBJ2-1; D gene uncertain. V lost 5 bases and J 13 bases, leaving 15 bases between the germline ends. Germline values: CDR1 SQVTM, CDR2 ANQGSEA. The length of the CDR3 is 11 residues. The CDR3: CSVHGGETQFF. CDR3 sequence (DNA): TGCAGCGTTCATGGTGGAGAGACCCAGTTCTTC.

The rearrangement links TRBV20-1 to TRBJ2-7; 7 bases fit TRBD1. CDR1 is DFQATT and CDR2 is SNEGSKA in the germline V gene (reference sequence). Trimming removed 4 bases from V and 10 bases from J; junction bases left unmatched: 19. This CDR3 has 15 amino acids. Here the CDR3 reads CSATQPPTTGRHQYF. CDR3 nucleotide sequence: TGCAGTGCTACGCAGCCCCCGACGACAGGGCGACATCAGTACTTC.

The chain carries TRBV10-3 and TRBJ2-1, with 9 bases fitting TRBD2. V lost 0 bases, J lost 5 bases, and 8 bases stayed unmatched. The CDR3 consists of 17 residues. The germline CDR1 and CDR2 sequences are ENHRY and SYGVKD. CDR3: CAISESMRAGGHNEQFF. CDR3 DNA sequence: TGTGCCATCAGTGAGTCGATGAGAGCGGGGGGTCACAATGAGCAGTTCTTC.

The chain links TRBV6-2 or TRBV6-3 to TRBJ2-2; 8 nucleotides align to TRBD1. The J segment lost 7 bases and the V segment lost 10 bases, leaving 8 bases of the junction unmatched. The CDR3 is 13 residues long. CDR1 is MNHEY, CDR2 SVGEGT, per germline. CDR3 in amino acids: CATSDRVNGELFF. The CDR3 DNA is TGTGCCACCTCGGACAGGGTAAACGGGGAGCTGTTTTTT.

This clonotype was found a few times. The V call is TRBV20-1, the J call TRBJ2-7; D remains unclear. The CDR3 contains 11 residues. The germline V gene has CDR1 DFQATT and CDR2 SNEGSKA (reference sequence). V was clipped by 6 bases and J by 1 base, with 7 bases between them. As DNA, the CDR3 is TGCAGTGCCGTGAGATCCTACGAGCAGTACTTC. This codes for CSAVRSYEQYF.

This rearrangement joins TRBV4-3 to TRBJ1-2; D gene uncertain. Trimming cost V 0 bases and J 0 bases, with 8 bases left between them. Germline CDR1 LGHNA, CDR2 YSLEER. The CDR3 loop spans 15 amino acids. In nucleotides, the CDR3 is TGCGCCAGCAGCCAAGATCAAGGGTCTAACTATGGCTACACCTTC. It is translated as CASSQDQGSNYGYTF.

This clonotype has a handful of counts. V is TRBV20-1 and J is TRBJ2-1, with 9 bases fitting TRBD2. CDR1 DFQATT and CDR2 SNEGSKA come from the germline V gene (reference sequence). J lost 4 bases, V lost 0 bases, and 10 bases had no gene match. There are 17 residues in the CDR3. DNA for the CDR3: TGCAGTGCTAGAGATTCCCGATCGGGACTAGCATACAATGAGCAGTTCTTC. Translating it yields CSARDSRSGLAYNEQFF.

The chain is built from TRBV7-3 and TRBJ2-1; 10 bases align to TRBD1. This CDR3 contains 16 residues. Germline loops: CDR1 SGHTA, CDR2 FQGTGA. With 5 bases clipped from V and 0 bases from J, the junction kept 4 bases outside the gene matches. CDR3 sequence (DNA): TGTGCCAGCAGCGCCGGGACAGGGGACTCCTACAATGAGCAGTTCTTC. It encodes CASSAGTGDSYNEQFF.

V gene TRBV7-9 combines with J gene TRBJ1-6; no firm D call. V shed 2 bases and J shed 10 bases, with 15 bases lying between them. Germline CDR1 and CDR2: SEHNR and FQNEAQ (reference sequence). This CDR3 has 15 amino acids. The CDR3: CASSLLGAGGSPLHF. CDR3 DNA: TGTGCCAGCAGCTTATTGGGAGCAGGTGGCTCACCCCTCCACTTT.

This clonotype came up a few times. The chain links TRBV12-3 or TRBV12-4 to TRBJ1-4, with 7 bases aligning to TRBD1. V was clipped by 6 bases and J by 11 bases; unmatched bases: 9. The CDR3 contains 13 residues. The chain's CDR3 is CASRDDRVLKLFF. In DNA, the CDR3 is TGTGCCAGCAGAGACGACAGGGTCCTGAAACTGTTTTTT.

CDR3 sequence: CASRMKSTGVSYNEQFF. The CDR3 nucleotides are TGTGCCAGCAGGATGAAATCGACAGGGGTTTCCTACAATGAGCAGTTCTTC. The V gene is TRBV27, the J gene TRBJ2-1, with 8 nucleotides matching TRBD1. The V gene end was trimmed by 6 bases and the J gene end by 1 base; junction bases not matched to a gene: 11. The CDR3 has 17 residues. CDR1 and CDR2 (germline): MNHEY, SMNVEV (reference sequence).

This clonotype was seen only a few times. CDR3 in amino acids: CASSSNRVTNEKLFF. CDR3 DNA: TGTGCCAGCAGCTCAAACAGGGTTACTAATGAAAAACTGTTTTTT. This chain uses TRBV7-8 with TRBJ1-4, with TRBD1 as a possible D gene (6 bases). This CDR3 has 15 amino acids. In germline, CDR1 is SGHVS, CDR2 FQNEAQ. The V and J ends lost 4 bases and 2 bases respectively, with 11 bases between them.

This clonotype has only a few counts. This chain's CDR3 is CASSQGFGPHGYTF. The CDR3 coding sequence is TGTGCCAGCAGCCAAGGATTCGGCCCTCATGGCTACACCTTC. This chain uses TRBV14 with TRBJ1-2, with D unclear. The V gene's germline CDR1 is SGHDN and CDR2 FVKESK. CDR3 length: 14 amino acids. The ends were cut back, 1 base at V and 6 bases at J, with 12 bases in the middle.

This clonotype was detected a few times. V and J are TRBV3-1 and TRBJ2-1; 9 bases align to TRBD1. Germline V gives CDR1 LGHDT, CDR2 YNNKEL (reference sequence). V gave up 1 base and J gave up 7 bases; unmatched junction bases: 11. The CDR3 is 17 residues long. CDR3: CASSQAPGQGINNEQFF. The DNA for the CDR3 is TGTGCCAGCAGCCAAGCTCCGGGACAGGGTATCAATAATGAGCAGTTCTTC.

The chain joins TRBV20-1 to TRBJ1-1; D remains ambiguous. Trimming removed 8 bases at V and 0 bases at J, with 16 bases between. The CDR3 sequence is 14 residues long. In germline, CDR1 is DFQATT, CDR2 SNEGSKA (reference sequence). The CDR3 nucleotides are TGCAGTCAAGGAAGGGAAGACATGAACACTGAAGCTTTCTTT. It translates to CSQGREDMNTEAFF.